This TCR beta chain was retrieved from a study of beta chain features in type 1 diabetes. V shed 5 bases, J shed 2 bases, and the junction held 4 bases outside the gene matches. Germline lookup yields CDR1 KGHSH and CDR2 LQKENI. The CDR3 extends over 15 amino acids. Of the isolated RNA, all was reverse transcribed, and so the sequenced material was expressed TCRB transcripts. Method: immunoSEQ multiplex PCR; TCRdb's copy keeps in-frame clones and lacks some. The data contain around 250,000 clones, 14% of them singletons. Study conclusions and caveats: Among all four CD4+ subsets, Type 1 diabetes patients had TCRB CDR3s that were moderately but significantly shorter.

As regards this clone: The antigen remains undetermined.

Input material: naive CD4+ T cells from blood. The origin of this receptor is a woman in her 40s in good health. The chain recombines TRBV18 with TRBJ2-1, with 9 bases fitting TRBD1. The CDR3 loop is CASSSGTGTYNEQFF. Here the CDR3 DNA reads TGTGCCAGCTCATCCGGGACAGGGACCTACAATGAGCAGTTCTTC.